A selection of T cell receptor beta chains follows, all from one sample in a study of beta chain features in type 1 diabetes. The assay was immunoSEQ multiplex PCR, and TCRdb's table has in-frame clones only and misses some. This sample has about 620,000 clones; 15% to 17% occur once, and the top ten carry about 0.087%. Source material: naive CD4+ T cells from blood. The receptors come from a man aged 18 to 35 in good health. Both conserved end residues are trimmed from each CDR3. Rows may omit the clone size; those that give it use once, few, many or a size class.

v_call: TRBV18; clone_size: .; j_call: TRBJ2-3; cdr3_aa: ASSPVDTQY
v_call: TRBV4-3; clone_size: few; j_call: TRBJ2-1; cdr3_aa: ASSQDLSAQF
v_call: TRBV5-1; clone_size: .; j_call: TRBJ2-5; cdr3_aa: ASSGGTGGVKQETQY
v_call: TRBV6-6; clone_size: .; j_call: TRBJ2-4; cdr3_aa: ASSPTTLLAKNIQY
v_call: TRBV5-4; clone_size: .; j_call: TRBJ2-7; cdr3_aa: ASTRQLAGEVEQY
v_call: TRBV7-2; clone_size: .; j_call: TRBJ1-1; cdr3_aa: AALSAGTWRAEAF
v_call: TRBV9; clone_size: .; j_call: TRBJ1-5; cdr3_aa: ASSVGRSNQPQH
v_call: TRBV14; clone_size: few; j_call: TRBJ1-4; cdr3_aa: ASSLTGPSWEKLF
v_call: TRBV28; clone_size: few; j_call: TRBJ2-5; cdr3_aa: ASRSTGGRETQY
v_call: TRBV2; clone_size: few; j_call: TRBJ1-5; cdr3_aa: ASSAGSSSNQPQH
v_call: TRBV9; clone_size: .; j_call: TRBJ2-1; cdr3_aa: ASSVAGGWFNEQF
v_call: TRBV29-1; clone_size: few; j_call: TRBJ2-2; cdr3_aa: SARRDRDTGELF
v_call: TRBV5-1; clone_size: few; j_call: TRBJ2-3; cdr3_aa: ASSTGDEADTQY
v_call: TRBV9; clone_size: few; j_call: TRBJ2-5; cdr3_aa: ASSGSSGRGETQY
v_call: TRBV6-6; clone_size: .; j_call: TRBJ2-7; cdr3_aa: ASSYSRGNEQY
v_call: TRBV7-2; clone_size: .; j_call: TRBJ2-2; cdr3_aa: ASSLVGGKNTGELF
v_call: TRBV5-1; clone_size: few; j_call: TRBJ2-1; cdr3_aa: ASSLERGGHNEQF
v_call: TRBV2; clone_size: .; j_call: TRBJ1-5; cdr3_aa: ASSDQRQGRQPQH
v_call: TRBV7-2; clone_size: .; j_call: TRBJ2-3; cdr3_aa: ASTPTGTGLSDTQY
v_call: TRBV15; clone_size: few; j_call: TRBJ1-4; cdr3_aa: ATSRQGASNEKLF
v_call: TRBV2; clone_size: few; j_call: TRBJ1-5; cdr3_aa: ASSTGPNQPQH
v_call: TRBV18; clone_size: .; j_call: TRBJ1-1; cdr3_aa: ASSRKDQNTEAF
v_call: TRBV7-3; clone_size: few; j_call: TRBJ1-1; cdr3_aa: ASSLDSSAMNTEAF
v_call: TRBV6-6; clone_size: many; j_call: TRBJ2-3; cdr3_aa: ASSYADTQY
v_call: TRBV30; clone_size: few; j_call: TRBJ1-4; cdr3_aa: AWSVFGTATNEKLF
v_call: TRBV19; clone_size: .; j_call: TRBJ1-5; cdr3_aa: ASSTGQGVTLNQPQH
v_call: TRBV27; clone_size: few; j_call: TRBJ1-2; cdr3_aa: ASSLYRGGNYGYT
v_call: TRBV4-1; clone_size: few; j_call: TRBJ1-1; cdr3_aa: ASCLPVRAVEAF
v_call: TRBV18; clone_size: .; j_call: TRBJ2-3; cdr3_aa: ASSPAGGPDTQY
v_call: TRBV7-2; clone_size: .; j_call: TRBJ2-1; cdr3_aa: ASSLGAGIYNEQF
v_call: TRBV6-5; clone_size: few; j_call: TRBJ1-2; cdr3_aa: ASSYSDRASYGYT
v_call: TRBV25-1; clone_size: .; j_call: TRBJ2-5; cdr3_aa: ASSEWDTQETQY
v_call: TRBV25-1; clone_size: .; j_call: TRBJ2-4; cdr3_aa: ASSEYLGRQNIQY
v_call: TRBV29-1; clone_size: .; j_call: TRBJ2-7; cdr3_aa: SGDTGTVSHEQY
v_call: TRBV4-2; clone_size: few; j_call: TRBJ2-5; cdr3_aa: ASSRTLTHEETQY
v_call: TRBV23-1; clone_size: few; j_call: TRBJ2-1; cdr3_aa: ASSQKLSGQGGNEQF
v_call: TRBV7-3; clone_size: .; j_call: TRBJ2-5; cdr3_aa: ASSREAGGAETQY
v_call: TRBV7-2; clone_size: .; j_call: TRBJ1-2; cdr3_aa: ASSRDGTTNYGYT
v_call: TRBV15; clone_size: .; j_call: TRBJ1-1; cdr3_aa: ATSSTWNTEAF
v_call: TRBV10-3; clone_size: few; j_call: TRBJ2-2; cdr3_aa: AIMPGQGARTGELF
v_call: TRBV28; clone_size: few; j_call: TRBJ2-6; cdr3_aa: ASSSSGLVIPVQAGANVLT
v_call: TRBV25-1; clone_size: .; j_call: TRBJ2-3; cdr3_aa: ASSRGLATLTDTQY
v_call: TRBV29-1; clone_size: few; j_call: TRBJ2-3; cdr3_aa: SGRGLRSTDTQY
v_call: TRBV7-6; clone_size: .; j_call: TRBJ2-7; cdr3_aa: ASSLAAGPYEQY
v_call: TRBV4-1; clone_size: .; j_call: TRBJ2-2; cdr3_aa: ASSPQQVANTGELF